This T cell receptor (beta chain) was retrieved from a study of immune evolution from preneoplasia to lung adenocarcinoma (dated by TCRdb to the early 2020s). For context, the study as a whole: The study combined immune gene expression, TCR sequencing and multiplex immunofluorescence to profile immune contexture across lung adenocarcinoma precursors and invasive adenocarcinoma. Resected precursor lesions (AAH, AIS, MIA) and invasive adenocarcinomas were compared with paired morphologically normal lung tissue. POLYSOLVER was used to infer class I HLA alleles from exome data, and LOHHLA was used to detect allele-specific HLA loss. A total of some 51 patients with pulmonary nodules who underwent surgical resection were included in the overall cohort. A total of about 51 patients contributed TCR sequencing data. The sample size was set by how many specimens were available, not by a prior power calculation. According to the study, fewer than 130 samples went through TCR sequencing. Whole exome sequencing and methylation data from the same cohort of nodules were integrated with the immune data.

The immunoSEQ hsTCRbeta Kit was used to sequence TCR beta CDR3 regions from DNA. On the study's bioinformatics: The ImmunoSEQ Analyzer was used to analyse the TCR sequencing data. T cell clonality was defined as 1 minus Pielou's evenness computed on productive rearrangements. To measure T cell diversity, the inverse Simpson index was applied to productive templates. T cell density was expressed as TCR beta template counts normalized to usable DNA, with usable DNA estimated by amplifying and sequencing housekeeping genes. TCR metrics were compared across histologic stages using two-sided Kruskal-Wallis tests. Imported from immuneACCESS, the table was reduced by TCRdb to in-frame sequences with V and J called. These copies leave out some clones; in studies compared against another copy, an unresolved V gene accounts for under half, and the cause of the remainder is not known. The V and J calls and clone size were taken over from that table, and D and trimming were inferred from the DNA. Across this sample there are roughly 5,200 clones, with just under 80% seen only once. Less than 15% of the sample is held by the ten biggest clonotypes.

This clone was counted a few times. The clone's antigen remains unknown. No qualities accompany the bases; no much larger clone lies one base away. Between the mid-2010s and the late 2010s, the patients underwent resection in either Japan or China. Histologic diagnosis of each case was confirmed independently by two lung cancer pathologists on H&E slides. DNA was isolated from FFPE tissue using the AllPrep DNA/RNA FFPE Kit. Broad study findings and their caveats: Because all patients were from Japan and China, applicability to Western populations was uncertain. The findings reflected association rather than direct causation, and larger cohorts with long-term follow-up and longitudinal biopsies were considered necessary. The highest clonality was observed in normal lung, whereas higher T cell density and diversity but lower clonality appeared to be present in later-stage lesions. The highest top T cell clone frequencies were observed in normal lung, and a progressive decrease in top T cell clone frequencies appeared to occur from AAH through AIS, MIA and invasive adenocarcinoma.

CDR1 SNHLY and CDR2 FYNNEI were looked up in the germline V gene. V sheds 4 bases and J sheds 0 bases, leaving 4 bases between their ends. The CDR3 covers 13 residues, taking in both the cysteine and the phenylalanine. Left in the record is the CDR3 DNA by itself, 39 bases read in frame from the first base. This sequence uses TRBV2 and TRBJ1-5; the D gene identity is not certain. This receptor was taken from a person between 50 and 69 years old with lung adenocarcinoma. The material sequenced was FFPE normal lung tissue adjacent to the tumor. The CDR3 loop reads CASSAYSNQPQHF. The sequence in DNA is TGTGCCAGCAGTGCCTATAGCAATCAGCCCCAGCATTTT.